Sequencing of this T cell receptor (beta chain) was carried out in a study of neurological immune-mediated disorders. Study details: Secondary progressive cases numbered 3 among the approximately 35 multiple sclerosis patients, while the other 31 were relapsing-remitting.

This clonotype has at least ten counts. Its target is not known. TCRdb processed the 5' RACE reads anew with MiXCR; each CDR3 protein has one entry. The data show about 46,000 distinct CDR3 sequences, 3% to 3.5% seen once. Findings and caveats of the study: None of the CDR3 amino acid sequences found in expanded clones was shared across subjects. This suggests that the TCR-beta repertoires were private in all groups.

Sequences were obtained from PBMCs. This sequence was found in a woman aged 45-60 years with multiple sclerosis.

The CDR3 is CASSLIRTDTQYF. The CDR3 DNA follows: TGTGCCAGCAGTTTAATCCGCACAGATACGCAGTATTTT. The chain carries TRBV12-3 or TRBV12-4 and TRBJ2-3; D is unresolved. CDR3 size: 13 residues. Trimming removed 2 bases at V and 1 base at J, with 4 bases between.